The 24 T cell receptor beta chains presented below share a single source sample, sequenced in a study of T cells in Graves' hyperthyroidism and ophthalmopathy. RNA transcripts gave rise to amplified TCR beta CDR3 regions. A set of HTBI primers served as the primers for a first-round RT-PCR of the TCR CDR3. TCRdb called the multiplex PCR reads again in MiXCR, with one record for every CDR3 protein. The data show about 770,000 distinct CDR3 sequences, over 15% seen once. The sequenced material came from blood. Receptors were obtained from a woman aged 45-59 years with Graves' hyperthyroidism that later progressed to Graves' ophthalmopathy.

The chain recombines TRBV30 with TRBJ2-1, with 11 bases fitting TRBD2. CDR3 length: 14 amino acids. Per the germline V gene, CDR1 is GTSNPN and CDR2 is SVGIG (reference sequence). With 5 bases clipped from V and 11 bases from J, the junction kept 11 bases outside the gene matches. This chain's CDR3 is CAWSGLAVGGKQFF. In DNA, the CDR3 is TGTGCCTGGTCGGGACTAGCGGTGGGGGGCAAGCAGTTCTTC. The full variable domain, its missing parts supplied by reference TRBV30 and TRBJ2-1, is SQTIHQWPATLVQPVGSPLSLECTVEGTSNPNLYWYRQAAGRGLQLLFYSVGIGQISSEVPQNLSASRPQDRQFILSSKKLLLSDSGFYLCAWSGLAVGGKQFFGPGTRLTVL.

This clonotype appeared a few times. This chain connects TRBV27 to TRBJ2-7, with D perhaps TRBD2 (6 bases). Trimming took off 5 bases at V and 4 bases at J, with 12 bases between the two ends. CDR3 length: 13 amino acids. The germline V gene has CDR1 MNHEY and CDR2 SMNVEV (reference sequence). CDR3 sequence: CASSLGGNYEQYF. CDR3 DNA sequence: TGTGCCAGCAGTCTGGGGGGTAATTACGAGCAGTACTTC.

This clonotype was detected ten times or more. V usage is TRBV2 and J usage is TRBJ1-1; D gene ambiguous. The CDR3 is 14 residues long. The germline gives CDR1 SNHLY, CDR2 FYNNEI. The V gene lost 2 bases and the J gene lost 2 bases, with 9 bases spanning the gap. CDR3 DNA: TGTGCCAGCAGTGAAACCCGGGAAAACACTGAAGCTTTCTTT. Encoded protein: CASSETRENTEAFF.

This clonotype was seen a handful of times. V gene TRBV18 combines with J gene TRBJ2-7; no reliable D call. The ends were cut back, 3 bases at V and 7 bases at J, with 16 bases in the middle. CDR1 and CDR2 (germline): KGHSH, LQKENI. This CDR3 spans 14 amino acids. The CDR3 spells CASSPDVGIGEQYF. CDR3 bases: TGTGCCAGCTCACCCGACGTGGGGATAGGGGAGCAGTACTTC.

The J gene is TRBJ2-5, the V gene TRBV11-2; D gene unclear. V lost 3 bases to trimming and J lost 2 bases, with 13 bases between them. The CDR3 spans 15 residues. Per the germline V gene, CDR1 is SGHAT and CDR2 is FQNNGV. CDR3 DNA sequence: TGTGCCAGCAGCTTTAGTCAAGGTCGTCAAGAGACCCAGTACTTC. The encoded protein is CASSFSQGRQETQYF.

This clonotype was observed a handful of times. The gene calls are TRBV27 and TRBJ2-2; TRBD1 aligns across 7 bases. V was clipped by 7 bases and J by 7 bases; unmatched bases: 9. The CDR3 is 14 residues long. Germline V CDR1 and CDR2: MNHEY, SMNVEV (reference sequence). In DNA form, the CDR3 reads TGTGCCAGCAATAGACAGGGTGTTTACGGGGAGCTGTTTTTT. Protein sequence: CASNRQGVYGELFF.

The sample holds many counts of this clonotype. The chain has TRBV2 and TRBJ1-1; unclear D gene. CDR1 SNHLY and CDR2 FYNNEI come from the germline V gene. V dropped 7 bases and J dropped 1 base, with 4 bases sitting between them. The length of the CDR3 is 11 residues. Here the CDR3 DNA reads TGTGCCAGCATGAAGAACACTGAAGCTTTCTTT. Protein product: CASMKNTEAFF.

This clonotype was observed at least ten times. This sequence joins TRBV11-2 and TRBJ2-1, with D perhaps TRBD1 (5 bases). The V gene's germline CDR1 is SGHAT and CDR2 FQNNGV. The V end lost 4 bases, the J end lost 9 bases, and 13 bases lay between the germline ends. This CDR3 region has 13 residues. The CDR3 bases are TGTGCCAGCAGCTCTCAACTTAGGGGTGAGCAGTTCTTC. Amino acids: CASSSQLRGEQFF.

In the case of this clonotype: Germline and junction disagree at one end, which may indicate a read error. The chain has TRBV30 and TRBJ1-6; D gene uncertain. Germline CDR1 GTSNPN, CDR2 SVGIG (reference sequence). This CDR3 spans 15 amino acids. The CDR3 reads CAWSVAGAYSSPLHF. The CDR3 DNA reads TGTGCCTGGAGTGTAGCAGGCGCCTATAGTTCACCCCTCCACTTT.

This chain connects TRBV27 to TRBJ2-5, with TRBD1 matching 8 bases. This CDR3 comprises 14 residues. Trimming cost V 6 bases and J 5 bases; bases outside gene matches: 8. The V gene's germline CDR1 is MNHEY and CDR2 SMNVEV (reference sequence). CDR3 nucleotide sequence: TGTGCCAGCAGACGCGGACAGGGCGGGGAGACCCAGTACTTC. Its translation is CASRRGQGGETQYF.

This clonotype showed up many times. The chain combines TRBV7-9 with TRBJ1-2; no firm D call. The CDR3 spans 12 residues. CDR1 and CDR2 from the germline V gene are SEHNR and FQNEAQ (reference sequence). The CDR3 DNA reads TGTGCAAGCGATGGGCCCTACTATGGCTACACCTTC. Residues: CASDGPYYGYTF.

This clonotype was counted many times. This sequence joins TRBV12-3 or TRBV12-4 and TRBJ2-7; D not certain. Between the trimmed V and J ends, which lost 5 bases and 3 bases, there was a span of 8 bases. The length of the CDR3 is 12 residues. For the CDR3, the DNA is TGTGCCAGCAGTCTGAACCTCTACGAGCAGTACTTC. This encodes CASSLNLYEQYF.

This clonotype showed up just a few times. V usage is TRBV20-1 and J usage is TRBJ1-5; no clear D. The CDR3 is made up of 14 amino acids. V lost 0 bases and J lost 0, with 6 bases in between. Germline CDR1 reads DFQATT; CDR2 reads SNEGSKA (reference sequence). For the CDR3, the DNA is TGCAGTGCTAGAGACGGGGATAGCAATCAGCCCCAGCATTTT. Translated: CSARDGDSNQPQHF.

This clonotype occurred many times. CDR3 amino acids: CASSAGSNQPQHF. CDR3 nucleotides: TGTGCCAGCAGCGCAGGAAGCAATCAGCCCCAGCATTTT. The chain couples TRBV11-1 to TRBJ1-5, with D unclear. Germline V CDR1 and CDR2: SGHAT, FQDESV (reference sequence). The CDR3 length is 13 residues. Between the trimmed V and J ends, which lost 5 bases and 1 base, there was a span of 6 bases.

In its sample, this clonotype was seen a few times. V gene TRBV2 combines with J gene TRBJ1-4, with D possibly TRBD1 on 5 matching bases. Germline CDR1 and CDR2: SNHLY and FYNNEI. Trimming removed 7 bases from V and 4 bases from J, with 7 bases in between. The CDR3 sequence is 12 residues long. The DNA of the CDR3 is TGTGCCAGCAAGGGGATTAATGAAAAACTGTTTTTT. Its translation is CASKGINEKLFF.

This clonotype was seen more than once but under ten times. The V gene is TRBV20-1, the J gene TRBJ1-2; no clear D gene. Germline CDR1 is DFQATT and CDR2 is SNEGSKA (reference sequence). The CDR3 consists of 11 residues. V was clipped by 0 bases and J by 8 bases, with 7 bases between them. CDR3 loop: CSARDGRGYTF. The CDR3 bases are TGCAGTGCTAGAGATGGACGAGGCTACACCTTC.

The V and J genes are TRBV6-1 and TRBJ1-6; D is unresolved. V shed 7 bases and J shed 5 bases, with 12 bases lying between them. The germline gives CDR1 MNHNS, CDR2 SASEGT. This CDR3 is 14 amino acids long. CDR3 in amino acids: CASIMTRDNSPLHF. The CDR3 nucleotides read TGTGCCAGCATCATGACACGGGATAATTCACCCCTCCACTTT.

This clonotype has only a few counts. CDR3 sequence (DNA): TGTGCCAGCAGTTACTCGAACCTATATTCACCCCTCCACTTT. It translates to CASSYSNLYSPLHF. The genes are TRBV6-5 and TRBJ1-6, with D unresolved. This CDR3 comprises 14 residues. Trimming took off 0 bases at V and 8 bases at J, with 8 bases between the two ends. Germline CDR1 reads MNHEY; CDR2 reads SVGAGI.

The table lists this clonotype with many counts. V usage is TRBV7-3 and J usage is TRBJ2-1; unclear D gene. Germline assignment: CDR1 SGHTA and CDR2 FQGTGA. Trimming shortened V by 10 bases and J by 1 base, and 17 bases separated the two germline ends. The CDR3 runs to 15 residues. Written as DNA, the CDR3 is TGTGCCAAATTCCAAATAAGGTTATCCTACAATGAGCAGTTCTTC. This gives the protein CAKFQIRLSYNEQFF.

Only a few counts were recorded for this clonotype. CDR3 amino acids: CASSPTTIISSGNTIYF. CDR3 DNA sequence: TGTGCCAGCAGTCCGACGACAATTATCTCCTCGGGAAACACCATATATTTT. The chain couples TRBV6-2 or TRBV6-3 to TRBJ1-3; the D is unclear. Germline values: CDR1 MNHEY, CDR2 SVGEGT. Trimming stripped 5 bases from V and 4 bases from J, with 21 bases between. The CDR3 covers 17 residues.

This chain connects TRBV6-1 to TRBJ2-7, with a possible D match to TRBD2 (5 bases). Trimming pared 6 bases from V and 6 bases from J, leaving 12 bases between. The germline CDR1 and CDR2 sequences are MNHNS and SASEGT. This CDR3 contains 12 residues. The chain's CDR3 is CASSGLGPEQYF. The CDR3 nucleotides are TGTGCCAGCAGCGGACTCGGCCCCGAGCAGTACTTC.

There are many counts of this clonotype. This rearrangement joins TRBV12-3 or TRBV12-4 to TRBJ2-1; unclear D gene. V dropped 5 bases and J dropped 0 bases, with 20 bases sitting between them. The CDR3 runs 18 residues. For the CDR3, the DNA is TGTGCCAGCAGTAGATCCCCATTTACAACGAGCTCCTACAATGAGCAGTTCTTC. Translation gives CASSRSPFTTSSYNEQFF.

This clonotype occurred many times. The chain carries TRBV3-1 and TRBJ1-2, with 9 bases aligning to TRBD1. J was trimmed by 5 bases and V by 4 bases; bases with no gene match: 8. Germline values: CDR1 LGHDT, CDR2 YNNKEL (reference sequence). The CDR3 covers 15 residues. The CDR3 protein is CASSPGDRASYGYTF. CDR3 DNA: TGTGCCAGCAGCCCCGGGGACAGGGCATCATATGGCTACACCTTC.

The table lists this clonotype with a count of one. One base away lies a much larger clone, so this may be a sequencing read error. The chain links TRBV6-2 or TRBV6-3 to TRBJ2-3, with 9 bases lining up with TRBD1. Germline CDR1 reads MNHEY; CDR2 reads SVGEGT. The CDR3 loop spans 13 amino acids. V dropped 9 bases and J dropped 1; count of bases not matched to a gene: 2. The CDR3 coding sequence is TGTGCCAGGAGGGACAGGGGCACAGATACGCAGTATTTT. This translates into CARRDRGTDTQYF.